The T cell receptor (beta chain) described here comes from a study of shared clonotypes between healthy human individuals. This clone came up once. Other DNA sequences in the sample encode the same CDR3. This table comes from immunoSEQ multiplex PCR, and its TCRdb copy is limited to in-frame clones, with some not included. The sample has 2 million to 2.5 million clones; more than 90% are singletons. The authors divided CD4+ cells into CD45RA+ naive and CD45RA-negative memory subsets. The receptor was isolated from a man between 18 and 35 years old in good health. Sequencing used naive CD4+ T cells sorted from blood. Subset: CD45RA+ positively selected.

The CDR3 coding sequence is TGTGCCAGCAGTCCTGACAGGGGTTCCTACAATGAGCAGTTCTTC. This translates into CASSPDRGSYNEQFF. The chain joins TRBV7-2 to TRBJ2-1; 8 bases are a match to TRBD1. The length of the CDR3 is 15 residues. The V gene's germline CDR1 is SGHTA and CDR2 FQGNSA. With 6 bases clipped from V and 1 base from J, the junction kept 5 bases outside the gene matches.